The next 22 T cell receptor beta chains were all read from a single sample in a study of T cell repertoires in cytomegalovirus infection. Using its own MiXCR run on the reads, TCRdb lists one record per CDR3 protein. The sample includes hundreds of thousands of distinct CDR3 sequences, about 33% seen only once; the top ten take 15% to 20%. These receptors' antigens are unknown. The sample in question was cultured PBMCs, obtained from culture after CMV antigen stimulation. The receptors were gathered from a human donor in good health (CMV status not recorded). Some clones in this sample may be carry-over from other donors' samples.

The chain carries TRBV28 and TRBJ2-7; D ambiguous. The germline V gene encodes CDR1 MDHEN and CDR2 SYDVKM. The CDR3 is 14 residues long. With 2 bases removed from V and 3 bases from J, the gap between germline ends came to 11 bases. DNA for the CDR3: TGTGCCAGCAGTTTAGGCTATAGCTACTACGAGCAGTACTTC. It codes for CASSLGYSYYEQYF.

CDR3 sequence (DNA): TGTGCCAGCAGTTTATCCCCGGGAGGGGCGGTCGCTGAAGCTTTCTTT. This codes for CASSLSPGGAVAEAFF. This chain connects TRBV27 to TRBJ1-1, with a weak D call TRBD1 (5 bases). CDR1 MNHEY and CDR2 SMNVEV come from the germline V gene (reference sequence). The CDR3 extends over 16 amino acids. The V gene lost 0 bases and the J gene lost 6 bases, with 17 bases spanning the gap.

This clonotype was detected only a few times. V is TRBV6-1 and J is TRBJ1-5, with unresolved D. The CDR3 runs 17 residues. Trimming left V 5 bases short and J 3 bases short, with 20 bases between. Germline V gene lookup returns CDR1 MNHNS and CDR2 SASEGT. The CDR3 protein is CASSPISGKGVNQPQHF. The CDR3 DNA follows: TGTGCCAGCAGTCCCATTTCAGGAAAGGGAGTCAATCAGCCCCAGCATTTT.

The genes are TRBV27 and TRBJ1-4; D gene uncertain. Germline loops: CDR1 MNHEY, CDR2 SMNVEV (reference sequence). V gave up 6 bases and J gave up 4 bases, with 15 bases separating them. The CDR3 spans 15 residues. The DNA for the CDR3 is TGTGCCAGCAGGATGATTAGTGCCCATAATGAAAAACTGTTTTTT. The encoded protein is CASRMISAHNEKLFF.

The chain recombines TRBV7-2 with TRBJ2-1; 10 bases agree with TRBD2. The V gene's germline CDR1 is SGHTA and CDR2 FQGNSA. Losses at the gene ends were 1 base for V and 9 bases for J; bases not matched to a gene: 6. The CDR3 is 15 residues long. The CDR3 region has the DNA TGTGCCAGCAGCTTAGTAGCGGGAGGCCACATTGAGCAGTTCTTC. It yields the protein CASSLVAGGHIEQFF. The full variable domain, in which reference TRBV7-2 and TRBJ2-1 provide the parts outside the CDR3, is GAGVSQSPSNKVTEKGKDVELRCDPISGHTALYWYRQSLGQGLEFLIYFQGNSAPDKSGLPSDRFSAERTGGSVSTLTIQRTQQEDSAVYLCASSLVAGGHIEQFFGPGTRLTVL.

This clonotype was picked up many times. The rearrangement links TRBV5-5 to TRBJ2-1; a possible D gene is TRBD1 (5 bases). This CDR3 has 12 amino acids. V lost 4 bases to trimming and J lost 5 bases, with 7 bases between them. Per the germline V gene, CDR1 is SGHKS and CDR2 is YYEKEE (reference sequence). CDR3 DNA: TGTGCCAGCAGCGTACAGGACAATGAGCAGTTCTTC. Its translation is CASSVQDNEQFF.

This clonotype was picked up a small number of times. The gene calls are TRBV9 and TRBJ2-1; D unclear. The CDR3 length is 14 residues. The germline V gene has CDR1 SGDLS and CDR2 YYNGEE. V lost 3 bases, J lost 4 bases, and 11 bases lay in between. The CDR3 is CASSERMTYNEQFF. CDR3 nucleotides: TGTGCCAGCAGCGAGAGGATGACATACAATGAGCAGTTCTTC.

The table lists this clonotype with a few counts. The chain joins TRBV14 to TRBJ2-4, with D possibly matching TRBD1 (5 bases). The CDR3 sequence is 15 residues long. V dropped 2 bases and J dropped 8 bases, with 16 bases sitting between them. Germline V lookup: CDR1 SGHDN, CDR2 FVKESK. The CDR3 is CASSQRAGPIDIQYF. For the CDR3, the DNA is TGTGCCAGCAGCCAAAGGGCAGGGCCCATAGACATTCAGTACTTC.

This chain uses TRBV4-3 with TRBJ2-6; the D gene is possibly TRBD2 (6 bases). V lost 0 bases, J lost 1 base, and 10 bases lay in between. The CDR3 is 17 residues long. CDR1 and CDR2 from the germline V gene are LGHNA and YSLEER. Here the CDR3 reads CASSQERGGSGANVLTF. In DNA form, the CDR3 reads TGCGCCAGCAGCCAAGAGCGAGGAGGGTCTGGGGCCAACGTCCTGACTTTC.

The chain uses TRBV6-2 or TRBV6-3 and TRBJ2-7; D unresolved. V was shortened by 8 bases and J by 13 bases, with 21 bases between the two germline ends. The CDR3 loop spans 12 amino acids. Germline values: CDR1 MNHEY, CDR2 SVGEGT. Written as DNA, the CDR3 is TGTGCCAGCCAAGATCCCGGGCGCCAGACCTACGTC. Translated: CASQDPGRQTYV.

This clonotype was counted ten times or more. The chain is built from TRBV27 and TRBJ1-5; no clear D gene. With 6 bases removed from V and 7 bases from J, the gap between germline ends came to 10 bases. Germline lookup yields CDR1 MNHEY and CDR2 SMNVEV (reference sequence). The CDR3 totals 12 residues. Here the CDR3 DNA reads TGTGCCAGCAGCTTAACTGGCCAGCCCCAGCATTTT. It translates to CASSLTGQPQHF.

This clonotype was observed a handful of times. The chain employs TRBV5-6 and TRBJ2-3; D is perhaps TRBD1 (6 bases). CDR3 length equals 14 residues. The V end lost 7 bases, the J end lost 2 bases, and 14 bases lay between the germline ends. Germline loops: CDR1 SGHDT, CDR2 YYEEEE. The DNA of the CDR3 is TGTGCCAGCTTCGGTGGACAGAACACAGATACGCAGTATTTT. Protein: CASFGGQNTDTQYF.

This clonotype appeared a few times. This chain connects TRBV28 to TRBJ1-1; the D gene is possibly TRBD1 (6 bases). Germline CDR1 MDHEN, CDR2 SYDVKM. With 5 bases removed from V and 5 bases from J, the gap between germline ends came to 15 bases. CDR3 length equals 14 residues. The CDR3: CASSPPWGATEAFF. CDR3 bases: TGTGCCAGCAGTCCCCCTTGGGGGGCAACTGAAGCTTTCTTT.

This clonotype was recorded a few times. V and J are TRBV6-6 and TRBJ2-5; 11 bases fit TRBD2. V trimming: 6 bases; J trimming: 4 bases; junction bases outside the gene matches: 10. The CDR3 runs to 16 residues. The V gene's germline CDR1 is MNHNY and CDR2 SVGAGI (reference sequence). CDR3 loop: CASRSSGRRGGETQYF. The CDR3 DNA reads as TGTGCCAGCAGGTCTAGCGGGAGGAGGGGAGGAGAGACCCAGTACTTC.

V usage is TRBV15 and J usage is TRBJ2-5; D remains unclear. Trimming took off 0 bases at V and 3 bases at J, with 5 bases between the two ends. There are 13 residues in the CDR3. CDR1 LNHNV and CDR2 YYDKDF come from the germline V gene (reference sequence). CDR3 residues: CATSRDWKETQYF. The CDR3 coding sequence is TGTGCCACCAGCAGAGATTGGAAAGAGACCCAGTACTTC.

The chain recombines TRBV7-2 with TRBJ1-4; a possible D gene is TRBD1 (5 bases). This CDR3 region has 14 residues. Germline-derived CDR1 and CDR2 are SGHTA and FQGNSA. The V gene lost 4 bases and the J gene lost 5 bases, with 11 bases spanning the gap. The CDR3 loop is CASSYRDLNEKLFF. CDR3 nucleotides: TGTGCCAGCAGCTACCGGGACCTGAATGAAAAACTGTTTTTT.

In this sample, this clonotype turned up a few times. The chain has TRBV5-4 and TRBJ2-5, with D possibly matching TRBD2 (5 bases). CDR3 length: 16 amino acids. The germline V and J ends were trimmed by 0 bases and 1 base, with 13 bases remaining between them. Germline V gene data show CDR1 as SGHNT and CDR2 as YYREEE (reference sequence). CDR3 loop: CASSLAVSSSQETQYF. As DNA, the CDR3 is TGTGCCAGCAGCTTGGCCGTGTCTAGCAGCCAAGAGACCCAGTACTTC.

The genes are TRBV4-1 and TRBJ2-5; a weak D match, TRBD2 (5 bases). The V end was cut by 0 bases, the J end by 7 bases, with 12 bases between. Germline lookup yields CDR1 MGHRA and CDR2 YSYEKL. The CDR3 has 14 amino acids. CDR3 nucleotide sequence: TGCGCCAGCAGCCAAGAGGCGGACTTCGGGACCCAGTACTTC. Translation gives CASSQEADFGTQYF.

At least ten counts were recorded for this clonotype. This sequence joins TRBV28 and TRBJ2-1, with 11 positions matching TRBD2. The CDR3 consists of 17 residues. With V trimmed by 6 bases and J by 3 bases, 10 bases remained unmatched. The germline V gene encodes CDR1 MDHEN and CDR2 SYDVKM. The CDR3 DNA reads as TGTGCCAGCAGCCCGGGACTAGCGGTGATCCGCTACAATGAGCAGTTCTTC. Translation gives CASSPGLAVIRYNEQFF.

The rearrangement uses TRBV18 and TRBJ2-1, with D possibly matching TRBD2 (6 bases). The V gene lost 2 bases and the J gene lost 5 bases, with 13 bases spanning the gap. Looked up from germline, CDR1 is KGHSH and CDR2 is LQKENI. The CDR3 loop spans 15 amino acids. DNA for the CDR3: TGTGCCAGCTCACCAAGGGCTAGCGCGGACAATGAGCAGTTCTTC. Translating gives CASSPRASADNEQFF.

This clonotype showed up many times. V is TRBV7-2 and J is TRBJ2-3; a weak D match, TRBD1 (6 bases). V lost 5 bases, J lost 10 bases, and 25 bases lay in between. Germline V gene lookup returns CDR1 SGHTA and CDR2 FQGNSA. The CDR3 has 16 amino acids. Here the CDR3 reads CASSLSWPVRQVAQYF. The DNA for the CDR3 is TGTGCCAGCAGCCTATCCTGGCCGGTCAGACAGGTTGCGCAGTATTTT.

This clonotype was seen at least ten times. V usage is TRBV4-3 and J usage is TRBJ2-3, with TRBD1 matching over 8 bases. J gave up 4 bases and V 0 bases, and 9 bases lay outside the gene matches. CDR3 size: 17 residues. The germline V gene has CDR1 LGHNA and CDR2 YSLEER. This chain's CDR3 is CASSQDRGRLVPDTQYF. The CDR3 DNA sequence: TGCGCCAGCAGCCAAGACAGGGGGCGTCTTGTACCAGATACGCAGTATTTT.